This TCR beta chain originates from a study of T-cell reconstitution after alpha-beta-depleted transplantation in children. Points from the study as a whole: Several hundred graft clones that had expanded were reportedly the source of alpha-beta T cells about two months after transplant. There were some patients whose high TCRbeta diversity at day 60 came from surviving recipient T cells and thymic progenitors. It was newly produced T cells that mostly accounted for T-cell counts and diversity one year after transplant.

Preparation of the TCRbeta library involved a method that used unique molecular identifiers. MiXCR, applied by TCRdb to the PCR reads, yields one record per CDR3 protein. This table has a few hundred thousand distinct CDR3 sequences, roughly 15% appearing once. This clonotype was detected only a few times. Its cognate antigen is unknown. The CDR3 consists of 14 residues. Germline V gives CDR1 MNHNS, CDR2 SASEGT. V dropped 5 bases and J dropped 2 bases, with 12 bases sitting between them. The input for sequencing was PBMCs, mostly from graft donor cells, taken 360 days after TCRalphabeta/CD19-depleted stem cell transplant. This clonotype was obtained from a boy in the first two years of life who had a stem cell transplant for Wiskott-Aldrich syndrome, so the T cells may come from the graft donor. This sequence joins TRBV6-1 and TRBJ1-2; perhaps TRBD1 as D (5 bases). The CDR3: CASSRAKGNYGYTF. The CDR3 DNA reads TGTGCCAGCAGTAGGGCCAAGGGGAACTATGGCTACACCTTC.